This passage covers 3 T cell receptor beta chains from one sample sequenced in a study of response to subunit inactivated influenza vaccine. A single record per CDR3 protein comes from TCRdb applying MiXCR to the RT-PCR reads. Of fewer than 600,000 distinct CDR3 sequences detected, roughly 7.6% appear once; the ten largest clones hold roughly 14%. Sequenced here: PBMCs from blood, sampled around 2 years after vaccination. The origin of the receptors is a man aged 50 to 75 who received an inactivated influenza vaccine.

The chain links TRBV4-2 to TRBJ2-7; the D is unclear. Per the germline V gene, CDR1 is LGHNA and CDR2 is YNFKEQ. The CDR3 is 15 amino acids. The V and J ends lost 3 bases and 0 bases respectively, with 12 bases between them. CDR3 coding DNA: TGTGCCAGCAGCCACCTAAAGGATTCCTCCTACGAGCAGTACTTC. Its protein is CASSHLKDSSYEQYF.

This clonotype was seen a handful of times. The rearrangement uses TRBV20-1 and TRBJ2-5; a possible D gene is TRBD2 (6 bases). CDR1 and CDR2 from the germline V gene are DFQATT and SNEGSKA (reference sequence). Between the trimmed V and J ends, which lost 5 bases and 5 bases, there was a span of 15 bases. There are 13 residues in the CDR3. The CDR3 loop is CSAETSLQETQYF. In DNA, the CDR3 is TGCAGTGCTGAGACTAGTCTCCAGGAGACCCAGTACTTC.

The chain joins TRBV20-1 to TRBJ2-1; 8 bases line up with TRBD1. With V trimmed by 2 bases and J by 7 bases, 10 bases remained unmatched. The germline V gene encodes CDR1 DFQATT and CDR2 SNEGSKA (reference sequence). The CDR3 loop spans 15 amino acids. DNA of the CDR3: TGCAGTGCTAGAACAATAGGACAGGGTGGGAATGAGCAGTTCTTC. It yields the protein CSARTIGQGGNEQFF.